Each of the 14 T cell receptor beta chains below was sequenced from the same sample in a study of PD-1 blockade in mismatch repair-deficient tumors. Profiled with immunoSEQ multiplex PCR; TCRdb holds only in-frame clones, not every one. The table includes about 34,000 clones, about 85% detected once. The source material was PBMCs, sampled 6 to 7 weeks after starting pembrolizumab. The source is an adult with mismatch repair-deficient cancer.

This rearrangement joins TRBV27 to TRBJ2-2, with D uncertain. This CDR3 is 13 amino acids long. Deletions cut 1 base from V and 4 bases from J, with 4 bases between. Germline V gene lookup returns CDR1 MNHEY and CDR2 SMNVEV (reference sequence). In DNA form, the CDR3 reads TGTGCCAGCAGTTTATTGGCCACCGGGGAGCTGTTTTTT. Protein sequence: CASSLLATGELFF.

The chain employs TRBV7-2 and TRBJ2-7, with unresolved D. V was cut by 2 bases and J by 7 bases, with 21 bases left in between. CDR3 length: 16 amino acids. The V gene's germline CDR1 is SGHTA and CDR2 FQGNSA. The CDR3 loop is CASSLRAQGPLYEQYF. In DNA form, the CDR3 reads TGTGCCAGCAGCTTACGAGCGCAAGGTCCACTATATGAGCAGTACTTC.

A single count supports this clone. The chain has TRBV18 and TRBJ2-1; D might be TRBD2 (6 bases). Germline V CDR1 and CDR2: KGHSH, LQKENI. V shed 9 bases and J shed 9 bases, with 18 bases lying between them. This CDR3 contains 13 residues. This chain's CDR3 is CASSTPRGGEQFF. The CDR3 DNA reads as TGTGCCAGTAGTACGCCTAGGGGAGGTGAGCAGTTCTTC. The variable domain in full, completed from reference TRBV18 and TRBJ2-1, reads NAGVMQNPRHLVRRRGQEARLRCSPMKGHSHVYWYRQLPEEGLKFMVYLQKENIIDESGMPKERFSAEFPKEGPSILRIQQVVRGDSAAYFCASSTPRGGEQFFGPGTRLTVL.

In DNA, the CDR3 is TGTGCCAGCAGTTCCCTTATGGGAGGTGGAAACACCATATATTTT. Its translation is CASSSLMGGGNTIYF. The chain links TRBV28 to TRBJ1-3; D not certain. Germline CDR1 reads MDHEN; CDR2 reads SYDVKM. Trimming removed 4 bases at V and 3 bases at J, with 13 bases between. CDR3 length: 15 residues.

With respect to this clone: The same CDR3 is also encoded by other DNA sequences in this sample. The CDR3 sequence is CATAPLAGSIDTQYF. The CDR3 bases are TGTGCCACCGCCCCTCTAGCGGGATCAATAGATACGCAGTATTTT. This chain joins TRBV14 and TRBJ2-3; TRBD2 matches 9 bases. Germline V gene data show CDR1 as SGHDN and CDR2 as FVKESK. The V segment lost 10 bases and the J segment 5 bases; nucleotides outside the gene matches: 13. The CDR3 length is 15 residues. The full variable domain, rest sourced from reference TRBV14 and TRBJ2-3, is EAGVTQFPSHSVIEKGQTVTLRCDPISGHDNLYWYRRVMGKEIKFLLHFVKESKQDESGMPNNRFLAERTGGTYSTLKVQPAELEDSGVYFCATAPLAGSIDTQYFGPGTRLTVL.

The rearrangement links TRBV30 to TRBJ1-5; TRBD1 agrees at 8 bases. The CDR3 covers 14 residues. Germline V gives CDR1 GTSNPN, CDR2 SVGIG (reference sequence). V lost 4 bases, J lost 4 bases, and 6 bases stayed unmatched. CDR3 coding DNA: TGTGCCTGGACCAGGGGGCTTAATAATCAGCCCCAGCATTTT. It codes for CAWTRGLNNQPQHF.

The chain couples TRBV25-1 to TRBJ2-7, with a tentative D call TRBD2 (5 bases). Germline values: CDR1 MGHDK, CDR2 SYGVNS. The V and J ends lost 3 bases and 1 base respectively, with 22 bases between them. The CDR3 totals 18 residues. The CDR3 loop is CASSDSARRGGFSYEQYF. The CDR3 region has the DNA TGTGCCAGCAGTGACTCGGCCCGCCGAGGCGGGTTTTCCTACGAGCAGTACTTC.

This chain uses TRBV11-2 with TRBJ1-1, with 7 bases lining up with TRBD1. In germline, CDR1 is SGHAT, CDR2 FQNNGV. The length of the CDR3 is 14 residues. Trimming cost V 5 bases and J 3 bases; bases outside gene matches: 6. The CDR3 is CASSAIQGYTEAFF. The CDR3 DNA reads TGTGCCAGCAGCGCCATACAGGGGTACACTGAAGCTTTCTTT.

CDR3 loop: CASSLTGIFGNTIYF. The DNA for the CDR3 is TGTGCCAGCAGCTTGACAGGGATTTTCGGAAACACCATATATTTT. The chain employs TRBV7-8 and TRBJ1-3, with 7 bases lining up with TRBD1. CDR3 size: 15 residues. Germline V lookup: CDR1 SGHVS, CDR2 FQNEAQ. The trim removed 3 bases at V and 4 bases at J, leaving 6 bases unmatched. The full variable domain, completed using reference TRBV7-8 and TRBJ1-3, is GAGVSQSPRYKVAKRGQDVALRCDPISGHVSLFWYQQALGQGPEFLTYFQNEAQLDKSGLPSDRFFAERPEGSVSTLKIQRTQQEDSAVYLCASSLTGIFGNTIYFGEGSWLTVV.

The rearrangement uses TRBV7-9 and TRBJ2-7; TRBD2 aligns across 13 bases. CDR3 length: 14 amino acids. Germline V gives CDR1 SEHNR, CDR2 FQNEAQ (reference sequence). The junction had 1 base not matched to a gene; V was cut back by 5 bases and J by 3 bases. As DNA, the CDR3 is TGTGCCAGCAGCAGGACTAGCGGGAGCTACGAGCAGTACTTC. Its protein is CASSRTSGSYEQYF.

This clone was found once. V is TRBV5-1 and J is TRBJ1-2, with D perhaps TRBD1 (5 bases). Trimming cost V 4 bases and J 6 bases, with 13 bases left between them. Per the germline V gene, CDR1 is SGHRS and CDR2 is YFSETQ. CDR3 length equals 13 residues. CDR3: CASSQLSGDGYTF. The CDR3 coding sequence is TGCGCCAGCAGCCAACTCTCGGGGGATGGCTACACCTTC.

This sequence joins TRBV5-1 and TRBJ2-7; D is possibly TRBD2 (6 bases). Trimming left V 6 bases short and J 5 bases short, with 21 bases between. This CDR3 is built from 15 residues. Germline CDR1 and CDR2: SGHRS and YFSETQ. CDR3 DNA sequence: TGCGCCAGCAAAGGAGGGGCCGCAGACTTCCACGAGCAGTACTTC. Amino acid sequence: CASKGGAADFHEQYF.

This chain connects TRBV27 to TRBJ1-2; 8 bases fit TRBD1. Germline V gene sequence: CDR1 MNHEY, CDR2 SMNVEV (reference sequence). V was pared by 6 bases and J by 8 bases, with 8 bases of the junction left unmatched. This CDR3 comprises 13 residues. CDR3 bases: TGTGCCAGCAGGTTTACAGGGGGTCGGGGCTACACCTTC. This sequence encodes CASRFTGGRGYTF.

This clone has a single count. The chain employs TRBV18 and TRBJ1-2, with TRBD1 as a possible D gene (5 bases). V lost 3 bases, J lost 6 bases, and 17 bases lay in between. The germline CDR1 and CDR2 sequences are KGHSH and LQKENI. The CDR3 consists of 15 residues. The CDR3 nucleotides read TGTGCCAGCTCACCCCCCGCCAGGGCCCCCGATGGCTACACCTTC. It codes for CASSPPARAPDGYTF.